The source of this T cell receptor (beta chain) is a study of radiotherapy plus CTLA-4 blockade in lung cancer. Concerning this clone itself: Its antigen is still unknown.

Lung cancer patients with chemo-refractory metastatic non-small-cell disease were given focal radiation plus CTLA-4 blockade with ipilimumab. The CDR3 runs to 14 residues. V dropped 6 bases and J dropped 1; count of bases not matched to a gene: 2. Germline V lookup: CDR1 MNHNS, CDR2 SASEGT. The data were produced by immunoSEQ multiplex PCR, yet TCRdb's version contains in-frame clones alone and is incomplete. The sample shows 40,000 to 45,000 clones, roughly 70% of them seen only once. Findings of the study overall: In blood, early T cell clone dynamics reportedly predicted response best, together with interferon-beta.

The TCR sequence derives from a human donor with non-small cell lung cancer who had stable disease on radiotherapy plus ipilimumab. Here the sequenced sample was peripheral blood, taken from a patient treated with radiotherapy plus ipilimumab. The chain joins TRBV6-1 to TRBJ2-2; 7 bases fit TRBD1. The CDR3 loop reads CASRRQGNTGELFF. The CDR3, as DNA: TGTGCCAGCAGACGACAGGGGAACACCGGGGAGCTGTTTTTT.